This TCR beta chain stems from a study of T-cell reconstitution after alpha-beta-depleted transplantation in children. V lost 6 bases to trimming and J lost 4 bases; unmatched junction nucleotides: 3. CDR3 size: 13 residues. This clonotype was observed many times. What it binds is unknown. Study-wide results and limits: Where alpha-beta T cells came from about two months after transplant was reportedly several hundred expanded graft clones. Surviving recipient T cells and thymic progenitors accounted for the high day-60 TCRbeta diversity observed in some patients.

For TCRbeta, the library was prepared with unique molecular identifiers. TCRdb processed the PCR reads anew with MiXCR; each CDR3 protein has one entry. The sample records 400,000 to 550,000 distinct CDR3 sequences, 10% to 13% being singletons. This TCR came from a child younger than 10 with inherited bone marrow failure, due to receive a stem cell transplant. Sequencing used PBMCs, obtained before TCRalphabeta/CD19-depleted stem cell transplant. The chain recombines TRBV12-3 or TRBV12-4 with TRBJ1-1, with TRBD1 matching over 9 bases. Here the CDR3 reads CASSRDRATEAFF. CDR3 nucleotide sequence: TGTGCCAGCAGCCGGGACAGGGCCACTGAAGCTTTCTTT.